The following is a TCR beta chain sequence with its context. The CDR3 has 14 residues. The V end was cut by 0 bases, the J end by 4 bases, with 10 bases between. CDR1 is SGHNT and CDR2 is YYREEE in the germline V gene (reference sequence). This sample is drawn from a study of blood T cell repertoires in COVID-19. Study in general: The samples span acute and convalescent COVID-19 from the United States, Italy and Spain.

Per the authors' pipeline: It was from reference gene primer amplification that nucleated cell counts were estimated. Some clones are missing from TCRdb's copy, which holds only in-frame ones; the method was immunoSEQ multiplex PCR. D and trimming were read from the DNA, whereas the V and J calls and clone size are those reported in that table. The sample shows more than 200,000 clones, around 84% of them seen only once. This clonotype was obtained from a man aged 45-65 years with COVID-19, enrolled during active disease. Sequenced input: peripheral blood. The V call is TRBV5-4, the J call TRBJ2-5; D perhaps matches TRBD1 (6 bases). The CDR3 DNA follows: TGTGCCAGCAGCTTGGGACAGGAGCGAGAGACCCAGTACTTC. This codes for CASSLGQERETQYF.